These 10 T cell receptor beta chains share one sample of origin, sequenced in a study of blood T cell repertoires in COVID-19 (dated by TCRdb to about 2020). Receptors were amplified or captured by the immunoSEQ multiplex PCR assay. TCRdb carries this immuneACCESS record with in-frame sequences only. Its versions omit some clonotypes, under half of them owing to an unresolved V gene in the studies checked, with the rest unexplained. In all, the sample holds 130,000 or so clones, and 88% of those were seen once. The ten largest clonotypes hold approximately 1.4% of the sample. Sequences were obtained from peripheral blood. The receptors were sampled from a woman aged 55-69 years with acute or convalescent COVID-19.

This chain connects TRBV4-2 to TRBJ2-7; possibly TRBD2 for D (7 bases). V was trimmed by 0 bases and J by 1 base, leaving 13 bases between them. The CDR3 consists of 16 residues. Germline CDR1 is LGHNA and CDR2 is YNFKEQ. CDR3 amino acids: CASSQEDGGPSYEQYF. The CDR3 DNA is TGTGCCAGCAGCCAAGAGGACGGGGGGCCTTCCTACGAGCAGTACTTC.

J is TRBJ1-5 and V is TRBV7-2; D gene uncertain. Trimming shortened V by 5 bases and J by 12 bases, and 14 bases separated the two germline ends. Germline CDR1 and CDR2: SGHTA and FQGNSA. This CDR3 region has 12 residues. The CDR3 coding sequence is TGTGCCAGCAGCGCAGCAGGTTCCCTCCAGCATTTT. This sequence encodes CASSAAGSLQHF.

V usage is TRBV6-6 and J usage is TRBJ2-3, with 8 bases identical to TRBD2. The V segment lost 7 bases and the J segment 3 bases; nucleotides outside the gene matches: 12. Looked up from germline, CDR1 is MNHNY and CDR2 is SVGAGI (reference sequence). CDR3 length equals 16 residues. The CDR3 DNA sequence: TGTGCCAGCATCAAAAAGCGGGGGCTAAGGACAGATACGCAGTATTTT. This translates into CASIKKRGLRTDTQYF.

The rearrangement uses TRBV7-3 and TRBJ2-2; TRBD2 aligns across 7 bases. Losses at the gene ends were 2 bases for V and 0 bases for J; bases not matched to a gene: 3. CDR3 size: 16 residues. The germline CDR1 and CDR2 sequences are SGHTA and FQGTGA. This chain's CDR3 is CASSLGGTTNTGELFF. The CDR3 region has the DNA TGTGCCAGCAGCTTAGGCGGGACTACGAACACCGGGGAGCTGTTTTTT. Looking up the rest from reference TRBV7-3 and TRBJ2-2 gives the full variable domain: GAGVSQTPSNKVTEKGKYVELRCDPISGHTALYWYRQSLGQGPEFLIYFQGTGAADDSGLPNDRFFAVRPEGSVSTLKIQRTERGDSAVYLCASSLGGTTNTGELFFGEGSRLTVL.

The chain recombines TRBV2 with TRBJ1-1; D remains ambiguous. The CDR3 runs 9 residues. Per germline, CDR1 SNHLY and CDR2 FYNNEI. The V end lost 10 bases, the J end lost 4 bases, and 4 bases lay between the germline ends. CDR3 residues: CATFTEAFF. The DNA for the CDR3 is TGTGCCACTTTCACTGAAGCTTTCTTT.

This clone showed up just once. The rearrangement uses TRBV18 and TRBJ1-2; 7 bases fit TRBD1. The CDR3 contains 15 residues. Germline V gives CDR1 KGHSH, CDR2 LQKENI. V dropped 1 base and J dropped 4; count of bases not matched to a gene: 6. Here the CDR3 DNA reads TGTGCCAGCTCACCACGGGACAGAGGAAGCTATGGCTACACCTTC. Translated, it gives CASSPRDRGSYGYTF. The full variable domain, its missing parts supplied by reference TRBV18 and TRBJ1-2, is NAGVMQNPRHLVRRRGQEARLRCSPMKGHSHVYWYRQLPEEGLKFMVYLQKENIIDESGMPKERFSAEFPKEGPSILRIQQVVRGDSAAYFCASSPRDRGSYGYTFGSGTRLTVV.

The rearrangement joins TRBV3-1 (or the pseudogene TRBV3-2) to TRBJ1-1, with D possibly matching TRBD1 (6 bases). The V end was cut by 0 bases, the J end by 4 bases, with 12 bases between. This CDR3 region has 15 residues. CDR1 is LGHDT, CDR2 YNNKEL, per germline (reference sequence). The CDR3 protein is CASSQEQGVSTEAFF. The CDR3 DNA is TGTGCCAGCAGCCAAGAACAGGGAGTCTCCACTGAAGCTTTCTTT.

The rearrangement uses TRBV4-2 and TRBJ1-6; D remains ambiguous. V shed 2 bases and J shed 5 bases, with 7 bases lying between them. CDR3 size: 14 residues. In germline, CDR1 is LGHNA, CDR2 YNFKEQ. CDR3 residues: CASSQLQDNSPLHF. The CDR3 bases are TGTGCCAGCAGCCAATTACAAGATAATTCACCCCTCCACTTT.

CDR3 in amino acids: CASSRGTRAYEQYF. The CDR3 DNA sequence: TGTGCCAGCAGCCGGGGGACACGGGCCTACGAGCAGTACTTC. The V call is TRBV3-1 (or the pseudogene TRBV3-2), the J call TRBJ2-7; weak D call: TRBD1 (6 bases). The V gene lost 4 bases and the J gene lost 2 bases, with 12 bases spanning the gap. The CDR3 length is 14 residues. Germline values: CDR1 LGHDT, CDR2 YNNKEL (reference sequence).

This rearrangement joins TRBV12-3 or TRBV12-4 to TRBJ1-1; no reliable D call. The V gene lost 3 bases and the J gene lost 5 bases, with 10 bases spanning the gap. The CDR3 length is 13 residues. The CDR3 region has the DNA TGTGCCAGCAGTTTTTGGAGTGGAACTGAAGCTTTCTTT. It translates to CASSFWSGTEAFF.